Presented here are 10 T cell receptor beta chains from one specimen sequenced in a study of T cells in tumors after PD-1 blockade. Repertoires were generated with immunoSEQ multiplex PCR, while TCRdb's copy carries only in-frame clones and drops some. This sample yields 4,500 to 5,500 clones, of which 60% to 75% are seen a single time; about a third belongs to the top ten. Sample: tumor tissue, taken before anti-PD-1 treatment. These receptors originate from a human donor with cutaneous squamous cell carcinoma.

This clone occurred a few times. The CDR3 bases are TGTGCCAGCAGTTACGTTTTCGGGGAAGCTAACTATGGCTACACCTTC. It is translated as CASSYVFGEANYGYTF. This chain uses TRBV6-5 with TRBJ1-2; D is uncertain. Germline V CDR1 and CDR2: MNHEY, SVGAGI. Trimming stripped 2 bases from V and 0 bases from J, with 13 bases between. This CDR3 has 16 residues.

This chain connects TRBV6-5 to TRBJ2-3; 7 bases agree with TRBD1. V was clipped by 6 bases and J by 3 bases; unmatched bases: 3. The CDR3 consists of 13 residues. Germline V gives CDR1 MNHEY, CDR2 SVGAGI. CDR3 nucleotide sequence: TGTGCCAGCAGAGGGGGCTTTACAGATACGCAGTATTTT. Protein sequence: CASRGGFTDTQYF.

This clone was detected only a few times. This chain uses TRBV4-1 with TRBJ2-3, with 8 bases lining up with TRBD2. The trim removed 1 base at V and 0 bases at J, leaving 3 bases unmatched. From germline, CDR1 is MGHRA and CDR2 YSYEKL. The CDR3 runs 16 residues. The DNA for the CDR3 is TGCGCCAGCAGCCAAGTGCAGCGGGGGAGCACAGATACGCAGTATTTT. Protein product: CASSQVQRGSTDTQYF.

The chain has TRBV5-5 and TRBJ1-2; D is unclear. Germline V lookup: CDR1 SGHKS, CDR2 YYEKEE (reference sequence). This CDR3 region has 13 residues. Trimming pared 0 bases from V and 5 bases from J, leaving 8 bases between. CDR3 nucleotides: TGTGCCAGCAGCTTGGGGTTCGAGTATGGCTACACCTTC. Its protein product is CASSLGFEYGYTF.

The chain joins TRBV5-4 to TRBJ2-5; 15 bases map to TRBD2. Trimming removed 4 bases from V and 5 bases from J; junction bases left unmatched: 9. The CDR3 covers 17 residues. CDR1 and CDR2 (germline): SGHNT, YYREEE (reference sequence). CDR3 coding DNA: TGTGCCAGCAGCCCGGGACTAGCGGGGGGCGTAGGGGAGACCCAGTACTTC. Translation: CASSPGLAGGVGETQYF.

This clone was picked up a small number of times. The chain couples TRBV11-3 to TRBJ2-3; TRBD1 might be the D (5 bases). CDR1 SGHNT and CDR2 YENEEA come from the germline V gene. The CDR3 length is 16 residues. V was clipped by 5 bases and J by 6 bases, with 21 bases between them. The CDR3 coding sequence is TGTGCCAGCAGCACAGGAGACAGCCCTTTCACGGATACGCAGTATTTT. Translating it yields CASSTGDSPFTDTQYF.

This rearrangement joins TRBV27 to TRBJ2-3, with unresolved D. The germline V gene encodes CDR1 MNHEY and CDR2 SMNVEV (reference sequence). This CDR3 region has 13 residues. Between the trimmed V and J ends, which lost 7 bases and 1 base, there was a span of 9 bases. The CDR3 here is CASTSWGTDTQYF. The DNA for the CDR3 is TGTGCCAGCACGAGTTGGGGCACAGATACGCAGTATTTT.

The gene calls are TRBV6-4 and TRBJ2-3; 11 nucleotides match TRBD2. The junction had 3 bases not matched to a gene; V was cut back by 10 bases and J by 0 bases. This CDR3 spans 14 amino acids. The germline V gene has CDR1 MRHNA and CDR2 SNTAGT. The CDR3 region is CAKRLAGSTDTQYF. The CDR3, as DNA: TGTGCCAAACGACTAGCGGGGAGCACAGATACGCAGTATTTT.

This chain connects TRBV5-1 to TRBJ2-1, with a tentative D call TRBD1 (5 bases). Trimming stripped 1 base from V and 4 bases from J, with 9 bases between. From germline, CDR1 is SGHRS and CDR2 YFSETQ. The CDR3 runs 14 residues. CDR3 sequence (DNA): TGCGCCAGCAGCTTGATGGACACATACAATGAGCAGTTCTTC. This encodes CASSLMDTYNEQFF.

In the case of this clone: This sample also contains other DNA sequences that code for the same CDR3. The chain is built from TRBV2 and TRBJ1-1, with D perhaps matching TRBD1 (5 bases). Germline V lookup: CDR1 SNHLY, CDR2 FYNNEI. V lost 6 bases, J lost 3 bases, and 8 bases lay in between. The CDR3 is 12 amino acids. The CDR3 coding sequence is TGTGCCAGCAGGGGGACCGACACTGAAGCTTTCTTT. As protein: CASRGTDTEAFF.